This TCR beta chain was identified during a study of T cells in pancreatic ductal adenocarcinoma. Study findings and constraints: Mean clonality was approximately 0.1 in tumors and roughly 0.068 in blood, not significantly different. Enrichment of CD45RO+ effector over naive T cells in tumors may bias clonality.

No neoadjuvant therapy was given to the selected pancreatic ductal adenocarcinoma patients before their surgery. Measured with immunoSEQ multiplex PCR; TCRdb has only the in-frame clones, and not every one. The table shows about 29,000 clones, with just over 90% occurring only once. This clone was counted once. No antigen is known for it. The CDR3 spans 16 residues. Germline V gene data show CDR1 as SGHNT and CDR2 as YENEEA. The V gene end was trimmed by 3 bases and the J gene end by 4 bases; junction bases not matched to a gene: 7. The sequenced material came from PBMCs. This chain links TRBV11-3 with TRBJ2-1; 9 bases agree with TRBD1. This clonotype was obtained from a human donor with pancreatic ductal adenocarcinoma. CDR3 nucleotide sequence: TGTGCCAGCAGCTTGGTCGGACAGGGGAGGTACAATGAGCAGTTCTTC. It codes for CASSLVGQGRYNEQFF.